The 21 T cell receptor beta chains below come from one sample, sequenced in a study of T-cell reconstitution after alpha-beta-depleted transplantation in children listed by TCRdb under 2016. Taken with the paper, the label for treatment or condition translates to: allogeneic hematopoietic cell transplantation with graft depleted of TCRalphabeta T cells and CD19 B cells. Libraries were made using PCR. TCRdb lists the instrument as Illumina HiSeq 2500. TCR library preparation used molecular barcoding, with unique molecular identifiers applied to normalize quantification of the TCRbeta repertoire. TCRdb took the public reads, trimmed them with fastp at Q25, ran MiXCR for clone calling and kept in-frame beta chains. Rows merge per CDR3 protein into single entries with the most common DNA and genes. Present in this sample are a few hundred thousand distinct CDR3 sequences, around 16% of which were seen just once. The top ten clonotypes cover around 28% of the sample.

This specimen consisted of PBMCs, mostly from graft donor cells, obtained 360 days after TCRalphabeta/CD19-depleted stem cell transplant. Receptor source: a boy under three years old who had a stem cell transplant for Wiskott-Aldrich syndrome, so the T cells may come from the graft donor.

V is TRBV4-2 and J is TRBJ2-6; a possible D gene is TRBD1 (5 bases). From germline, CDR1 is LGHNA and CDR2 YNFKEQ. The CDR3 sequence is 16 residues long. The V end lost 2 bases, the J end lost 0 bases, and 8 bases lay between the germline ends. The CDR3 spells CASSQPQGSGANVLTF. The DNA for the CDR3 is TGTGCCAGCAGCCAACCTCAGGGCTCTGGGGCCAACGTCCTGACTTTC.

This clonotype was seen a few times. The chain links TRBV25-1 to TRBJ2-7, with 7 nucleotides matching TRBD2. After removal of 6 bases from V and 0 bases from J, the junction contained 5 bases not matched to a gene. Germline V gene data show CDR1 as MGHDK and CDR2 as SYGVNS. CDR3 length equals 14 residues. The CDR3 is CASRKAGSSYEQYF. CDR3 DNA sequence: TGTGCCAGCAGAAAAGCGGGAAGCTCCTACGAGCAGTACTTC.

The gene calls are TRBV3-1 and TRBJ2-1; TRBD1 is a possible D gene (5 bases). Between the trimmed V and J ends, which lost 0 bases and 5 bases, there was a span of 11 bases. The CDR3 is 15 residues long. CDR1 LGHDT and CDR2 YNNKEL come from the germline V gene (reference sequence). DNA for the CDR3: TGTGCCAGCAGCCAAGACGAGACAGAGAACAATGAGCAGTTCTTC. Translation gives CASSQDETENNEQFF.

At least ten counts were recorded for this clonotype. The chain combines TRBV29-1 with TRBJ2-5; D is possibly TRBD2 (7 bases). CDR1 is SQVTM, CDR2 ANQGSEA, per germline. V was trimmed by 7 bases and J by 2 bases, leaving 20 bases between them. This CDR3 spans 15 amino acids. CDR3 sequence reads: CSAGRPRGGQETQYF. The CDR3 DNA is TGCAGCGCTGGCCGTCCTAGGGGGGGGCAAGAGACCCAGTACTTC.

V gene TRBV27 combines with J gene TRBJ2-7, with 7 positions matching TRBD1. CDR1 MNHEY and CDR2 SMNVEV come from the germline V gene (reference sequence). V lost 3 bases, J lost 2 bases, and 7 bases stayed unmatched. The CDR3 has 15 residues. CDR3 in DNA: TGTGCCAGCAGTTTCGACAGGGAAGGGACCTACGAGCAGTACTTC. Translation gives CASSFDREGTYEQYF.

Remarks on this clonotype: At one end, the junction sequence differs from germline, possibly due to a read error. The chain combines TRBV28 with TRBJ2-1; 8 nucleotides match TRBD2. The V gene's germline CDR1 is MDHEN and CDR2 SYDVKM. There are 14 residues in the CDR3. The CDR3 DNA follows: TGTGCCAGCAGTCTCACGGGGGGGCTCAGTGAGAAGTTCTTC. It translates to CASSLTGGLSEKFF.

This clonotype was seen ten or more times. This chain uses TRBV12-3 or TRBV12-4 with TRBJ2-2; 8 nucleotides align to TRBD2. V dropped 2 bases and J dropped 1; count of bases not matched to a gene: 6. The CDR3 is made up of 17 amino acids. CDR3 sequence: CASSLSLAGLNTGELFF. CDR3 DNA: TGTGCCAGCAGTTTAAGTTTAGCGGGACTGAACACCGGGGAGCTGTTTTTT.

The chain carries TRBV4-2 and TRBJ2-2, with D unresolved. Deletions cut 3 bases from V and 2 bases from J, with 13 bases between. This CDR3 comprises 16 residues. Germline CDR1 and CDR2: LGHNA and YNFKEQ. Here the CDR3 reads CASSQLVRTNTGELFF. In DNA form, the CDR3 reads TGTGCCAGCAGCCAGTTAGTACGGACCAACACCGGGGAGCTGTTTTTT.

The V gene is TRBV11-2, the J gene TRBJ2-4; D is ambiguous. Germline V gene sequence: CDR1 SGHAT, CDR2 FQNNGV. The CDR3 sequence is 18 residues long. Trimming removed 3 bases from V and 3 bases from J, with 21 bases in between. The CDR3 DNA reads TGTGCCAGCAGCTTTTTGGGTTTGGGATTAATCGGCAAAAACATTCAGTACTTC. This translates into CASSFLGLGLIGKNIQYF. The complete variable domain, with remaining parts taken from reference TRBV11-2 and TRBJ2-4, reads EAGVAQSPRYKIIEKRQSVAFWCNPISGHATLYWYQQILGQGPKLLIQFQNNGVVDDSQLPKDRFSAERLKGVDSTLKIQPAKLEDSAVYLCASSFLGLGLIGKNIQYFGAGTRLSVL.

At least ten counts were recorded for this clonotype. The chain has TRBV9 and TRBJ2-4; 7 bases agree with TRBD1. Germline CDR1 is SGDLS and CDR2 is YYNGEE. The CDR3 sequence is 17 residues long. V dropped 4 bases and J dropped 5; count of bases not matched to a gene: 15. DNA of the CDR3: TGTGCCAGCAGCCCAGGACAGGCTATAGCCAGAGAAAACATTCAGTACTTC. Protein sequence: CASSPGQAIARENIQYF.

The chain links TRBV5-1 to TRBJ2-5; D is perhaps TRBD2 (7 bases). V was pared by 0 bases and J by 5 bases, with 14 bases between. The germline V gene has CDR1 SGHRS and CDR2 YFSETQ. This CDR3 has 15 amino acids. This CDR3 reads CASSLEGGALETQYF. As DNA, the CDR3 is TGCGCCAGCAGCTTGGAAGGGGGGGCCTTGGAGACCCAGTACTTC.

The V gene is TRBV6-2 or TRBV6-3, the J gene TRBJ2-3; D gene uncertain. Trimming left V 2 bases short and J 3 bases short, with 9 bases between. Germline V gives CDR1 MNHEY, CDR2 SVGEGT. This CDR3 is 14 amino acids long. CDR3 DNA: TGTGCCAGCAGTTACGGGGTATTGACAGATACGCAGTATTTT. Translating it yields CASSYGVLTDTQYF.

This clonotype was observed a handful of times. The chain recombines TRBV29-1 with TRBJ1-1, with D possibly being TRBD1 (5 bases). Germline CDR1 and CDR2: SQVTM and ANQGSEA. With 5 bases removed from V and 6 bases from J, the gap between germline ends came to 16 bases. The CDR3 spans 13 residues. The CDR3 sequence is CSVQGRTNAEAFF. CDR3 bases: TGCAGCGTTCAGGGACGGACCAACGCTGAAGCTTTCTTT.

This clonotype has just a few counts. This rearrangement joins TRBV12-3 or TRBV12-4 to TRBJ2-5; TRBD2 aligns across 9 bases. V shed 2 bases and J 1 base; nucleotides not matched to a gene: 8. There are 17 residues in the CDR3. The CDR3 protein is CASSLSGTSSFQETQYF. The CDR3 nucleotides read TGTGCCAGCAGTTTAAGCGGGACTAGCAGTTTCCAAGAGACCCAGTACTTC.

The rearrangement uses TRBV20-1 and TRBJ2-1; TRBD2 aligns across 11 bases. CDR1 and CDR2 (germline): DFQATT, SNEGSKA (reference sequence). Losses at the gene ends were 1 base for V and 13 bases for J; bases not matched to a gene: 6. The CDR3 is 13 amino acids. CDR3 in DNA: TGCAGTGCTAGAGTCGGGACTAGCGGAAAACAGTTCTTC. Amino acid sequence: CSARVGTSGKQFF.

In its sample, this clonotype was seen many times. V and J are TRBV12-3 or TRBV12-4 and TRBJ2-1, with D uncertain. The CDR3 contains 15 residues. Trimming removed 5 bases from V and 0 bases from J, with 11 bases in between. CDR3 sequence (DNA): TGTGCCAGCAGTCGCGGACGATCCTCCTACAATGAGCAGTTCTTC. This sequence encodes CASSRGRSSYNEQFF.

This clonotype was seen a handful of times. This chain links TRBV20-1 with TRBJ2-5, with 9 nucleotides matching TRBD2. The length of the CDR3 is 17 residues. Germline V gene sequence: CDR1 DFQATT, CDR2 SNEGSKA (reference sequence). The junction had 12 bases not matched to a gene; V was cut back by 3 bases and J by 1 base. The CDR3, as DNA: TGCAGTGCTAGCCCCGCAATAGCGGGAGAGTTCCAAGAGACCCAGTACTTC. Protein product: CSASPAIAGEFQETQYF.

The chain combines TRBV20-1 with TRBJ2-1; D unclear. CDR1 DFQATT and CDR2 SNEGSKA come from the germline V gene (reference sequence). The CDR3 loop spans 14 amino acids. Deletions cut 1 base from V and 3 bases from J, with 10 bases between. The CDR3 protein is CSARGRLVYNEQFF. The CDR3 bases are TGCAGTGCTAGAGGACGCCTAGTCTACAATGAGCAGTTCTTC.

The V call is TRBV4-1, the J call TRBJ1-1; 7 bases fit TRBD1. The length of the CDR3 is 15 residues. V lost 3 bases to trimming and J lost 5 bases; unmatched junction nucleotides: 9. Germline V gene lookup returns CDR1 MGHRA and CDR2 YSYEKL. The CDR3: CASSHLQGWDTEAFF. DNA for the CDR3: TGCGCCAGCAGCCACCTACAGGGGTGGGATACTGAAGCTTTCTTT.

This clonotype has only a few counts. The gene calls are TRBV12-3 or TRBV12-4 and TRBJ1-2; 7 bases agree with TRBD1. J was trimmed by 4 bases and V by 10 bases; bases with no gene match: 9. The CDR3 totals 13 residues. The CDR3 loop is CATTDRILYGYTF. For the CDR3, the DNA is TGTGCCACCACGGACAGGATCCTCTATGGCTACACCTTC.

This clonotype was observed at least ten times. J is TRBJ1-4 and V is TRBV6-5, with 8 bases identical to TRBD1. The CDR3 length is 17 residues. Germline lookup yields CDR1 MNHEY and CDR2 SVGAGI. The trim removed 2 bases at V and 11 bases at J, leaving 16 bases unmatched. The CDR3, as DNA: TGTGCCAGCAGTTACACTACCCGGGGACAGGAGGATGGGAAACTGTTTTTT. This codes for CASSYTTRGQEDGKLFF.